The entry below describes one TCR beta chain. The antigen it binds to is not known. No per-base quality is available; no much larger clone lies one base away. CD8 naive samples were obtained by positive selection for CCR7 among CD45RO-negative cells, yielding a CD45RA+CCR7+ population from which TemRA cells were excluded. The donors were healthy, HIV-negative adults who had no recently reported acute infections or vaccinations. All donors were Caucasian adults living in Nashville, Tennessee, USA. After blood collection by leukapheresis, PBMCs were isolated using Ficoll-Histopaque density gradient centrifugation and then cryopreserved in the vapor phase of liquid nitrogen. Purity and quantity of every magnetically sorted T cell population were checked by analytical flow cytometry. Genomic DNA was isolated from every sorted fraction and measured by UV absorbance on a Nanodrop 2000c. Using the deep immunoSEQ assay, multiplex PCR amplified TCR CDR3 regions from genomic DNA. Extracted genomic DNA from each cell subset was spread evenly across all wells of several immunoSEQ 96-well plates, with each plate serving as a replicate. For sorted subsets, each replicate PCR was loaded with approximately 200 ng genomic DNA, equivalent to some 31,000 T cell genomes. Purified libraries were measured with a Qubit 3.0 fluorometer, size-checked on a Bioanalyzer 2100, and measured again with the KAPA Library Quantification kit. A separate single-read 150-cycle Illumina NextSeq 550 flow cell was used to sequence each immunoSEQ 96-well plate. In the original analysis: Because the immunoSEQ output held only junctional sequences and lacked quality scores, the filtering could not match the filtering applied to full-length reads. Sequences were annotated with PyIR, a Python wrapper for IgBLAST v1.9, using IMGT germline references to assign V/J genes and CDR3. Reads with weak V/J assignments (E-value above 1e-6), missing CDR3, stop codons, out-of-frame junctions, or ambiguous translated residues were removed. V3J clonotypes were defined by identical inferred V gene, J gene, and CDR3 amino acid sequence. Percentage overlap between repertoires was calculated by dividing the number of shared unique clonotypes by the size of the smaller repertoire. Repertoire richness was assessed with RTK rarefaction, the Chao1 estimator, and Recon v2.1 estimates of unobserved clonotypes. For all TCRbeta clonotypes obtained by the gDNA method from several donors, generation probabilities were computed with OLGA. The table was pulled from immuneACCESS by TCRdb, which kept in-frame rearrangements only. Such tables lose some clones; where checked, under half of the loss comes from unresolved V genes, and the rest has no known cause. V and J calls and clone size follow that table, whereas D and trimming were derived from the DNA. The sample profile shows roughly 600,000 clones; roughly 98% of them were found once. Jointly, the top ten make up 0.3% of the sample.

The entry originates in a study of shared clonotypes between healthy human individuals (dated by TCRdb to the early 2020s). In terms of the full investigation: The cohort included a few men and a couple of women between 18 and 49 years of age. For each donor, three plates each were used for CD4 naive and CD4 memory, two plates were used for CD8 naive, and one plate was used for CD8 memory. Blood TCR repertoires of several healthy adults were deeply sequenced to estimate repertoire size and the extent of clonotype sharing between individuals. Libraries were prepared and TCR repertoires were sequenced by different laboratories using diverse techniques, in order to increase sequencing depth and limit assay-specific biases. Leukapheresis yielded between about 0.94 and 9 billion PBMCs per donor. Summary of the overall study and its limitations: Sampling was restricted to blood, and TCR repertoires in tissue are likely to differ from TCR repertoires in blood. Based on pairwise subsampling, the degree of clonotype sharing among donors was expected to be affected by sequencing depth. Higher generation probabilities were observed for clonotypes shared by all four sorted-subset donors than for non-shared clonotypes. Naive subsets generally had larger estimated clonotype richness than memory subsets did. Across a handful of donors, about 5% of naive CD4, roughly 3.3% of naive CD8, 2.3% of memory CD4, and roughly 0.4% of memory CD8 clonotypes were shared. Incomplete sequencing was indicated by rarefaction of sorted-subset datasets, despite the large sequencing depth. Because the study included only a small number of donors, the genetic and exposure-history diversity represented was limited.

Spanning cysteine to phenylalanine, the CDR3 consists of 14 amino acids. Only the CDR3 DNA is retained, 42 bases long and in frame from the first base. CDR1 and CDR2 (SGDLS, YYNGEE) derive from the germline V gene. V sheds 4 bases and J sheds 8 bases, leaving 18 bases between their ends. Rearrangement joined TRBV9 to TRBJ1-2; no D gene is confidently identified. The clonotype originates from a young man in good health. The specimen was naive CD8+ T cells sorted from blood. In the paper's terms, the cell subset or site label means: CD45RA+CCR7+. The CDR3 loop reads CASSRPGERWGYTF. In nucleotide form, the sequence is TGTGCCAGCAGCCGCCCCGGGGAACGCTGGGGCTACACCTTC.